This is a list of T cell receptor beta chains from one sample in a study of CD8+ T cells in alopecia areata. Using immunoSEQ multiplex PCR, the repertoire was profiled, and TCRdb retains in-frame clones only, with some absent. The sample includes around 7,500 clones, roughly 67% of them seen just once. The source was skin, collected at week 0. The receptors were sampled from a human donor with alopecia areata. Each CDR3 is given with its conserved first and last residue. A D gene is named only where the DNA matches it firmly. Size is stated for part of the rows, as once, few or many counts, or as a class when the clone is expanded.

d_gene,abundance,v_gene,j_gene,CDR3nt,CDR3aa
NA,NA,TRBV7-9,TRBJ2-5,TGTGCCAGCAGCTTAGGGTCTTGGGCCCAGTACTTC,CASSLGSWAQYF
NA,NA,TRBV11-2,TRBJ2-7,TGTGCCAGCAGCTTAGAGAGGGCAGGAGATATCAGCCCCTACGAGCAGTACTTC,CASSLERAGDISPYEQYF
TRBD1,few,TRBV2,TRBJ2-7,TGTGCCAGCAGGCCGGGACAGGGCGCTTACGAGCAGTACTTC,CASRPGQGAYEQYF
NA,few,TRBV11-2,TRBJ2-3,TGTGCCAGCAGCCTCCGAGGTATCACAGATACGCAGTATTTT,CASSLRGITDTQYF
TRBD2,NA,TRBV7-9,TRBJ2-7,TGTGCCAGCAGCCCACAAACACTAGCGGGGGGGCTCTACGAGCAGTACTTC,CASSPQTLAGGLYEQYF
NA,once,TRBV28,TRBJ2-7,TGTGCCAGCAGTGACAACAGGGTCGAGCAGTACTTC,CASSDNRVEQYF
TRBD2,few,TRBV11-2,TRBJ2-5,TGTGCCAGCAGCTTGCGGGGGACCCTCCAAGAGACCCAGTACTTC,CASSLRGTLQETQYF
TRBD2,NA,TRBV4-3,TRBJ2-5,TGCGCCAGCAGCCCATATTGGACTAGCGGGAGGGGACAAGAGACCCAGTACTTC,CASSPYWTSGRGQETQYF
TRBD2,NA,TRBV7-9,TRBJ2-3,TGTGCCAGCAGCTTAGGACTAGCGGGAGATAGAGATACGCAGTATTTT,CASSLGLAGDRDTQYF
TRBD2,NA,TRBV30,TRBJ2-1,TGTGCCTGGAGTGTCACCGGACTAGCGGGAGGGTACAATGAGCAGTTCTTC,CAWSVTGLAGGYNEQFF
NA,few,TRBV5-1,TRBJ2-6,TGCGCCAGCAGCTTGACAGCCTCTGGGGCCAACGTCCTGACTTTC,CASSLTASGANVLTF
NA,NA,TRBV20-1,TRBJ2-5,TGCAGTGCTACCCCTAAAGAGACCCAGTACTTC,CSATPKETQYF
NA,few,TRBV9,TRBJ1-2,TGTGCCAGCAGCTATTACCGGGACGGTTCAAACTATGGCTACACCTTC,CASSYYRDGSNYGYTF
TRBD1,NA,TRBV5-4,TRBJ1-2,TGTGCCAGCAGCCGGACAGGGAGTTATGGCTACACCTTC,CASSRTGSYGYTF
NA,NA,TRBV4-2,TRBJ1-2,TGTGCCAGCAGCCCAGTCCCCGGGAGGTATGGCTACACCTTC,CASSPVPGRYGYTF
NA,NA,TRBV5-1,TRBJ1-2,TGCGCCAGCAGCTTGGACCGATTTAACTATGGCTACACCTTC,CASSLDRFNYGYTF
NA,NA,TRBV2,TRBJ2-7,TGTGCCACCTCCTCCTCCAGGGGCGGGGAGCAGTACTTC,CATSSSRGGEQYF
NA,NA,TRBV25-1,TRBJ2-5,TGTGCCAGCAGTGAAATAGAGGGCGAGACCCAGTACTTC,CASSEIEGETQYF
TRBD2,NA,TRBV5-1,TRBJ2-7,TGCGCCAGCAGCTTTAACTCCCCGCTAGCGGGTTTCTACGAGCAGTACTTC,CASSFNSPLAGFYEQYF
NA,NA,TRBV27,TRBJ2-3,TGTGCCAGCAGTTTGAACAGGGAAACAGATACGCAGTATTTT,CASSLNRETDTQYF
NA,few,TRBV5-1,TRBJ1-1,TGCGCCAGCAGCGGCAGGTCGAACACTGAAGCTTTCTTT,CASSGRSNTEAFF
NA,NA,TRBV9,TRBJ2-1,TGTGCCAGCGGGGAGACCATAAGCTCCTACAATGAGCAGTTCTTC,CASGETISSYNEQFF
TRBD1,few,TRBV29-1,TRBJ1-3,TGCAGCGTTGGAAGGGGGCCTGGAAACACCATATATTTT,CSVGRGPGNTIYF
NA,NA,TRBV5-1,TRBJ2-5,TGCGCCAGCAGCTTGGATCCGGGACGCCCTGAAGAGACCCAGTACTTC,CASSLDPGRPEETQYF
NA,NA,TRBV5-1,TRBJ2-6,TGCGCCAGCAGCTTGGGAGGGTTTGGGAACTCTGGGGCCAACGTCCTGACTTTC,CASSLGGFGNSGANVLTF
TRBD2,few,TRBV11-1,TRBJ2-5,TGTGCCAGCCGCCGCGGGGGGGCGAGGCAAGAGACCCAGTACTTC,CASRRGGARQETQYF
NA,NA,TRBV7-2,TRBJ1-2,TGTGCCAGCAGCTTAGATTTGAGAGACCGTGGCTACACCTTC,CASSLDLRDRGYTF
NA,NA,TRBV6-6,TRBJ2-2,TGTGCCAGCAGTTTAGTGGACGGGGAGCTGTTTTTT,CASSLVDGELFF
NA,NA,TRBV5-4,TRBJ2-7,TGTGCCAGCAGCTTGGCCCGAGGGAGCTCCTACGAGCAGTACTTC,CASSLARGSSYEQYF
TRBD2,NA,TRBV5-4,TRBJ2-3,TGTGCCAGCAGCTTGCCCCCTAGCGGGGGGGGAGATACGCAGTATTTT,CASSLPPSGGGDTQYF
NA,NA,TRBV4-2,TRBJ2-1,TGTGCCAGCAGCCAAGATTTAGGCCAGAATGAGCAGTTCTTC,CASSQDLGQNEQFF
NA,NA,TRBV5-1,TRBJ2-1,TGCGCCAGCAGCTTCCTCTGGATGGGGATCAATGAGCAGTTCTTC,CASSFLWMGINEQFF
NA,NA,TRBV14,TRBJ2-2,TGTGCCAGCAGAGAACTAGGCGCCGGGGAGCTGTTTTTT,CASRELGAGELFF
TRBD2,few,TRBV5-1,TRBJ2-7,TGCGCCAGCAGCTTGAGGGAGGGACCCTCCTACGAGCAGTACTTC,CASSLREGPSYEQYF
TRBD2,NA,TRBV6-5,TRBJ2-1,TGTGCCAGCAGGAAGGGGGCTAGCGGGAGCGGAAAGCAGTTCTTC,CASRKGASGSGKQFF
TRBD2,few,TRBV28,TRBJ2-7,TGTGCCACCAAAGGACTAGCGGGAGGGAGGCTCGACGAGCAGTACTTC,CATKGLAGGRLDEQYF
TRBD2,NA,TRBV7-9,TRBJ2-2,TGTGCCAGCAGCCAGCTTATGCTACTAGCGGGCACCGGGGAGCTGTTTTTT,CASSQLMLLAGTGELFF
TRBD2,few,TRBV7-2,TRBJ2-7,TGTGCCAGCAGCCAACTAGCGACATACGAGCAGTACTTC,CASSQLATYEQYF
TRBD2,few,TRBV4-1,TRBJ2-3,TGCGCCAGCAGCCAACCGGGACTAGCGGGGAAAAAAGGGGGCACAGATACGCAGTATTTT,CASSQPGLAGKKGGTDTQYF
TRBD2,NA,TRBV7-2,TRBJ2-7,TGTGCCAGCAGCCATATAGAAACTAACCTAGCGGGAGCCGTGCAGTACTTC,CASSHIETNLAGAVQYF
TRBD2,NA,TRBV9,TRBJ2-1,TGTGCCAGCAGCGACCCCGGGACTAGCGTGGGTGAGCAGTTCTTC,CASSDPGTSVGEQFF
NA,once,TRBV4-3,TRBJ1-6,TGCGCCAGCAGCCAAGATCCCGCTTCACCCCTCCACTTT,CASSQDPASPLHF
TRBD1,once,TRBV30,TRBJ2-3,TGTGCCTGCCGCGGGACAGGGGCCGGTACGCAGTATTTT,CACRGTGAGTQYF
TRBD1,NA,TRBV9,TRBJ2-7,TGTGCCAGCAGCGTAGCGGACAGGGGTCCGACCTACGAGCAGTACTTC,CASSVADRGPTYEQYF
NA,NA,TRBV4-2,TRBJ1-2,TGTGCCAGCAGCGAACCCACCGGGACGGATGTCTATGGCTACACCTTC,CASSEPTGTDVYGYTF
NA,few,TRBV27,TRBJ1-1,TGTGCCAGCAGTTTAATCGGCAGGGGTAACACTGAAGCTTTCTTT,CASSLIGRGNTEAFF
TRBD1,NA,TRBV27,TRBJ1-2,TGTGCCAGCAGTTTATCCCACTCGACAGGGGGTGACTATGGCTACACCTTC,CASSLSHSTGGDYGYTF
TRBD2,NA,TRBV14,TRBJ2-2,TGTGCCAGCAGCAAAGGACTAGCGGTGAACACCGGGGAGCTGTTTTTT,CASSKGLAVNTGELFF
NA,NA,TRBV6-5,TRBJ1-2,TGTGCCAGCAGTTACTCCCCGGGCAGGACCTTTGATGGCTACACCTTC,CASSYSPGRTFDGYTF
TRBD2,NA,TRBV4-2,TRBJ2-5,TGTGCCAGCAGCTCCGGACTAGCGGGGCACAGGGAAGGGACCCAGTACTTC,CASSSGLAGHREGTQYF
NA,NA,TRBV19,TRBJ2-5,TGTGCCAGTAGTACAGGCCAGGGGATCCAAGAGACCCAGTACTTC,CASSTGQGIQETQYF
NA,NA,TRBV18,TRBJ1-5,TGTGCCAGCTCACAAGACAGAACCAATCAGCCCCAGCATTTT,CASSQDRTNQPQHF
TRBD2,few,TRBV11-3,TRBJ2-1,TGTGCCAGCAGCTTAGATCGGGGGACTAGCGGGAGCAATGAGCAGTTCTTC,CASSLDRGTSGSNEQFF
NA,few,TRBV7-3,TRBJ2-3,TGTGCCAGCAGCTTAAACGGGCACACAGATACGCAGTATTTT,CASSLNGHTDTQYF